The 27 T cell receptor beta chains below come from one sample, sequenced in a study of blood T cell repertoires in COVID-19. Sequenced by immunoSEQ multiplex PCR; TCRdb stores in-frame clones only, minus some. Found here are roughly 100,000 clones, 87% of them singletons; the top ten hold about 16%. Sequencing was carried out using peripheral blood. These receptors were taken from a man aged 50-59 years with acute or convalescent COVID-19.

The chain is built from TRBV28 and TRBJ1-1; TRBD1 matches 7 bases. V was pared by 5 bases and J by 1 base, with 7 bases of the junction left unmatched. The germline CDR1 and CDR2 sequences are MDHEN and SYDVKM. The CDR3 runs to 15 residues. CDR3 coding DNA: TGTGCCAGCAGTCGACAGGGTGGGGCGAACACTGAAGCTTTCTTT. It translates to CASSRQGGANTEAFF.

The chain carries TRBV24-1 and TRBJ2-2; TRBD1 aligns across 11 bases. Looked up from germline, CDR1 is KGHDR and CDR2 is SFDVKD. Trimming at V came to 4 bases and at J to 6 bases, leaving 12 bases not matched to a gene. The CDR3 covers 18 residues. For the CDR3, the DNA is TGTGCCACCAGTGACCCGGACAGGGGGCTCGGTAGCGCCGGGGAGCTGTTTTTT. Amino acids: CATSDPDRGLGSAGELFF.

V and J are TRBV19 and TRBJ2-7; 9 bases align to TRBD1. The V gene end was trimmed by 3 bases and the J gene end by 2 bases; junction bases not matched to a gene: 2. Per germline, CDR1 LNHDA and CDR2 SQIVND (reference sequence). This CDR3 is built from 14 residues. CDR3: CASSMRDRAYEQYF. Written as DNA, the CDR3 is TGTGCCAGTAGTATGAGGGACAGGGCCTACGAGCAGTACTTC.

The gene calls are TRBV12-3 or TRBV12-4 and TRBJ2-4; TRBD1 agrees at 9 bases. The ends lost 7 bases at V and 7 bases at J; junction bases unmatched: 5. The CDR3 length is 13 residues. CDR3 amino acids: CASTPGQGNIQYF. In nucleotides, the CDR3 is TGTGCCAGCACCCCGGGACAGGGTAACATTCAGTACTTC.

This chain joins TRBV5-1 and TRBJ2-2; the match to TRBD1 covers 8 bases. Germline CDR1 and CDR2: SGHRS and YFSETQ. The CDR3 consists of 12 residues. V lost 8 bases and J lost 5; bases outside the gene matches: 2. The CDR3 reads CASGQGTGELFF. The CDR3 nucleotides are TGCGCCAGTGGACAGGGTACCGGGGAGCTGTTTTTT.

This rearrangement joins TRBV7-2 to TRBJ2-3; 7 bases are shared with TRBD2. The CDR3 totals 11 residues. Looked up from germline, CDR1 is SGHTA and CDR2 is FQGNSA. The chain's CDR3 is CAAGLDDTQYF. For the CDR3, the DNA is TGTGCAGCGGGGTTAGACGATACGCAGTATTTT.

The chain recombines TRBV10-2 with TRBJ2-5; no clear D. The CDR3 consists of 12 residues. Germline assignment: CDR1 WSHSY and CDR2 SAAADI. Trimming shortened V by 4 bases and J by 5 bases, and 8 bases separated the two germline ends. The CDR3 DNA follows: TGCGCCAGCAGTGTAGACGGGGAGACCCAGTACTTC. Translating it yields CASSVDGETQYF.

The V call is TRBV7-8, the J call TRBJ2-5; D is possibly TRBD2 (5 bases). Trimming cost V 5 bases and J 4 bases, with 26 bases left between them. The CDR3 spans 18 residues. The germline CDR1 and CDR2 sequences are SGHVS and FQNEAQ. The CDR3 is CASSPTSLGVPARETQYF. CDR3 coding DNA: TGTGCCAGCAGCCCAACTAGTCTTGGCGTCCCCGCAAGAGAGACCCAGTACTTC.

This chain connects TRBV15 to TRBJ1-5; D remains unclear. The V and J ends lost 6 bases and 4 bases respectively, with 10 bases between them. Germline V CDR1 and CDR2: LNHNV, YYDKDF (reference sequence). This CDR3 has 13 amino acids. CDR3 residues: CATRNFQNQPQHF. CDR3 sequence (DNA): TGTGCCACCAGAAATTTTCAAAATCAGCCCCAGCATTTT.

The gene calls are TRBV6-5 and TRBJ1-5; D may be TRBD1 (6 bases). CDR1 and CDR2 from the germline V gene are MNHEY and SVGAGI. V was clipped by 5 bases and J by 2 bases, with 13 bases between them. This CDR3 is built from 15 residues. Here the CDR3 reads CASSPGQQGNQPQHF. DNA for the CDR3: TGTGCCAGCAGTCCGGGACAACAGGGCAATCAGCCCCAGCATTTT.

The genes are TRBV3-1 (or the pseudogene TRBV3-2) and TRBJ2-3, with 8 positions matching TRBD1. CDR3 length equals 17 residues. Germline V gives CDR1 LGHDT, CDR2 YNNKEL (reference sequence). V lost 4 bases and J lost 2; bases outside the gene matches: 11. In DNA form, the CDR3 reads TGTGCCAGCAGCCGGAAACCGTGGACAGGGTACACAGATACGCAGTATTTT. Encoded protein: CASSRKPWTGYTDTQYF.

The V gene is TRBV5-1, the J gene TRBJ2-3, with 9 nucleotides matching TRBD2. The CDR3 length is 15 residues. Germline assignment: CDR1 SGHRS and CDR2 YFSETQ. J was trimmed by 3 bases and V by 5 bases; bases with no gene match: 7. CDR3 protein: CASRSSGTPTDTQYF. The CDR3 DNA is TGCGCCAGCAGATCTAGCGGGACCCCTACAGATACGCAGTATTTT.

CDR3 coding DNA: TGTGCCAGCAGTCGAAGGGGGACAGGGGACTATGGCTACACCTTC. It specifies CASSRRGTGDYGYTF. The rearrangement links TRBV27 to TRBJ1-2, with 10 nucleotides matching TRBD1. V lost 5 bases to trimming and J lost 3 bases; unmatched junction nucleotides: 6. This CDR3 is 15 amino acids long. Germline V gene data show CDR1 as MNHEY and CDR2 as SMNVEV (reference sequence).

V is TRBV7-9 and J is TRBJ2-4, with D possibly being TRBD2 (6 bases). CDR1 SEHNR and CDR2 FQNEAQ come from the germline V gene (reference sequence). The ends were cut back, 4 bases at V and 8 bases at J, with 18 bases in the middle. The CDR3 sequence is 15 residues long. This CDR3 reads CASSSPSGLRDIQYF. CDR3 nucleotides: TGTGCCAGCAGCTCCCCCTCGGGACTGAGAGACATTCAGTACTTC.

The chain couples TRBV3-1 (or the pseudogene TRBV3-2) to TRBJ2-7, with unresolved D. The ends were cut back, 5 bases at V and 6 bases at J, with 8 bases in the middle. This CDR3 is 11 amino acids long. CDR1 is LGHDT, CDR2 YNNKEL, per germline (reference sequence). The DNA for the CDR3 is TGTGCCAGCAGCTCGGTTCGCGAGCAGTACTTC. This sequence encodes CASSSVREQYF.

The rearrangement uses TRBV6-5 and TRBJ1-1; 7 bases agree with TRBD1. V trimming: 2 bases; J trimming: 2 bases; junction bases outside the gene matches: 5. The CDR3 covers 15 residues. Germline values: CDR1 MNHEY, CDR2 SVGAGI. In nucleotides, the CDR3 is TGTGCCAGCAGTTACGCCGCAGGGGGTAACACTGAAGCTTTCTTT. Its translation is CASSYAAGGNTEAFF.

This chain joins TRBV3-1 (or the pseudogene TRBV3-2) and TRBJ1-3, with D perhaps TRBD1 (6 bases). Germline loops: CDR1 LGHDT, CDR2 YNNKEL (reference sequence). V was clipped by 5 bases and J by 4 bases, with 9 bases between them. The CDR3 consists of 13 residues. The chain's CDR3 is CASSSTGGNTIYF. As DNA, the CDR3 is TGTGCCAGCAGCTCTACAGGGGGAAACACCATATATTTT.

This chain uses TRBV7-2 with TRBJ1-2; tentatively, D is TRBD1 (5 bases). Germline V gene data show CDR1 as SGHTA and CDR2 as FQGNSA. V was clipped by 10 bases and J by 7 bases, with 19 bases between them. This CDR3 spans 13 amino acids. This CDR3 reads CATQGTVDGGYTF. The CDR3, as DNA: TGTGCCACTCAGGGTACGGTGGATGGTGGCTACACCTTC.

Only one count was recorded for this clone. The CDR3 loop reads CASSLAGGESTDTQYF. The CDR3 DNA reads as TGCGCCAGCAGCTTGGCCGGGGGGGAGAGCACAGATACGCAGTATTTT. The chain couples TRBV5-1 to TRBJ2-3, with TRBD2 identical over 8 bases. Per the germline V gene, CDR1 is SGHRS and CDR2 is YFSETQ. The CDR3 is 16 amino acids. After removal of 0 bases from V and 0 bases from J, the junction contained 3 bases not matched to a gene.

The chain carries TRBV25-1 and TRBJ2-1; 10 nucleotides match TRBD2. The CDR3 extends over 17 amino acids. V gave up 1 base and J gave up 4 bases; unmatched junction bases: 7. Looked up from germline, CDR1 is MGHDK and CDR2 is SYGVNS. DNA for the CDR3: TGTGCCAGCAGTGAATCCCAACTAGCGGGAATTTACAATGAGCAGTTCTTC. The encoded protein is CASSESQLAGIYNEQFF.

The chain has TRBV3-1 (or the pseudogene TRBV3-2) and TRBJ2-1; the D gene is possibly TRBD2 (6 bases). Trimming left V 1 base short and J 5 bases short, with 15 bases between. This CDR3 region has 16 residues. CDR1 LGHDT and CDR2 YNNKEL come from the germline V gene (reference sequence). The CDR3 region is CASSQAGLGLHNEQFF. The CDR3 nucleotides read TGTGCCAGCAGCCAAGCAGGCTTAGGACTACACAATGAGCAGTTCTTC.

This clone was recorded only once. The chain employs TRBV5-1 and TRBJ2-5; no definite D call. The CDR3 spans 14 residues. The V gene lost 0 bases and the J gene lost 5 bases, with 11 bases spanning the gap. Germline V lookup: CDR1 SGHRS, CDR2 YFSETQ. In DNA, the CDR3 is TGCGCCAGCAGCTTGGCCCCCGCTACGGAGACCCAGTACTTC. Translating gives CASSLAPATETQYF.

This clone was observed once. The chain links TRBV30 to TRBJ2-7, with 8 bases matching TRBD2. Germline loops: CDR1 GTSNPN, CDR2 SVGIG (reference sequence). J lost 5 bases, V lost 0 bases, and 6 bases had no gene match. The CDR3 runs 14 residues. The CDR3 region has the DNA TGTGCCTGGAGTGTAGCGGGAGCGGCCCACGAGCAGTACTTC. This encodes CAWSVAGAAHEQYF.

The V call is TRBV5-1, the J call TRBJ2-1; 9 bases map to TRBD2. The germline CDR1 and CDR2 sequences are SGHRS and YFSETQ. V lost 0 bases and J lost 9; bases outside the gene matches: 10. The CDR3 loop spans 16 amino acids. In DNA form, the CDR3 reads TGCGCCAGCAGCTTGGGACTTAGCGGGAGTTCCGGTGAGCAGTTCTTC. Its translation is CASSLGLSGSSGEQFF.

The chain recombines TRBV5-1 with TRBJ2-3; 12 positions agree with TRBD2. CDR1 and CDR2 (germline): SGHRS, YFSETQ. The ends lost 4 bases at V and 6 bases at J; junction bases unmatched: 6. This CDR3 region has 15 residues. CDR3 nucleotides: TGCGCCAGCAGCCCCGGGACTAGCGGGTTGGATACGCAGTATTTT. Amino acids: CASSPGTSGLDTQYF.

The chain uses TRBV4-1 and TRBJ1-1; 11 nucleotides match TRBD1. Germline V gene data show CDR1 as MGHRA and CDR2 as YSYEKL. The CDR3 is 16 amino acids. V lost 4 bases and J lost 1; bases outside the gene matches: 5. CDR3 amino acids: CASSPSDRGQNTEAFF. The DNA of the CDR3 is TGCGCCAGCAGCCCCTCGGACAGGGGGCAGAACACTGAAGCTTTCTTT.

The chain carries TRBV2 and TRBJ2-3, with D hard to call. V lost 4 bases, J lost 5 bases, and 7 bases lay in between. The CDR3 has 12 amino acids. In germline, CDR1 is SNHLY, CDR2 FYNNEI. The chain's CDR3 is CASSGGVDTQYF. CDR3 sequence (DNA): TGTGCCAGCAGTGGAGGAGTAGATACGCAGTATTTT.